What follows are 5 T cell receptor beta chains derived from one specimen sequenced in a study of cytomegalovirus exposure and HLA in healthy donors. Clones were sequenced by immunoSEQ multiplex PCR, and TCRdb holds only the in-frame ones, with some missing. Among 150,000 or so clones listed, roughly nine tenths were seen once. Sequencing was done on a sample of PBMCs. Source of these receptors: a man in his late teens or twenties in good health and CMV-seropositive.

This clone was found a few times. The J gene is TRBJ2-5, the V gene TRBV11-2, with a possible D match to TRBD1 (6 bases). V was clipped by 5 bases and J by 5 bases, with 12 bases between them. The CDR3 runs 13 residues. CDR1 and CDR2 from the germline V gene are SGHAT and FQNNGV. The DNA for the CDR3 is TGTGCCAGCAGCCCCAGGGGACGGGAGACCCAGTACTTC. This gives the protein CASSPRGRETQYF.

This chain uses TRBV7-8 with TRBJ2-7; TRBD2 matches 8 bases. The germline V gene has CDR1 SGHVS and CDR2 FQNEAQ. The CDR3 runs 15 residues. The J segment lost 0 bases and the V segment lost 2 bases, leaving 3 bases of the junction unmatched. DNA for the CDR3: TGTGCCAGCAGCTTACAGCGGGGGTTCTCCTACGAGCAGTACTTC. Amino acid sequence: CASSLQRGFSYEQYF.

This clone came up a few times. The rearrangement links TRBV27 to TRBJ2-7; 11 nucleotides line up with TRBD2. Germline V gene data show CDR1 as MNHEY and CDR2 as SMNVEV (reference sequence). V trimming: 4 bases; J trimming: 5 bases; junction bases outside the gene matches: 4. There are 14 residues in the CDR3. DNA for the CDR3: TGTGCCAGCAGTTCGACTAGCGGGATCAACGAGCAGTACTTC. Protein product: CASSSTSGINEQYF.

This clone has just one count. This rearrangement joins TRBV7-8 to TRBJ2-5; TRBD1 aligns across 8 bases. The CDR3 consists of 13 residues. Per the germline V gene, CDR1 is SGHVS and CDR2 is FQNEAQ. The J segment lost 3 bases and the V segment lost 6 bases, leaving 3 bases of the junction unmatched. CDR3 residues: CASRSTGEETQYF. CDR3 bases: TGTGCCAGCAGGTCGACAGGGGAAGAGACCCAGTACTTC.

The chain uses TRBV9 and TRBJ2-7; 7 bases fit TRBD1. The CDR3 contains 14 residues. Unmatched junction bases numbered 3, after V lost 3 bases and J lost 0 bases. In germline, CDR1 is SGDLS, CDR2 YYNGEE. The CDR3 sequence is CASSAGTDSYEQYF. The DNA of the CDR3 is TGTGCCAGCAGCGCCGGGACAGACTCCTACGAGCAGTACTTC.